This T cell receptor beta chain originates from a study of T cell responses to AZD1222 COVID-19 vaccine. Study findings and constraints: Sampled repertoires all dated from after the peak T cell response. At baseline, seropositivity was found in only a handful of AZD1222 recipients.

Worth noting for this clone: Antigen specificity is unknown.

Using immunoSEQ multiplex PCR, the repertoire was profiled, and TCRdb retains in-frame clones only, with some absent. The profile shows over 150,000 clones, about 90% of them singletons. Here the sequenced sample was peripheral blood, taken on day 0 of MenACWY control vaccination. This sequence originates from an adult in good health.

The CDR3, as DNA: TGTGCCAGCAGCGTTCTAAGGATCGGGGGGAATTCACCCCTCCACTTT. It yields the protein CASSVLRIGGNSPLHF. The chain recombines TRBV11-2 with TRBJ1-6, with D possibly TRBD1 on 5 matching bases. The CDR3 contains 16 residues. V was cut by 5 bases and J by 7 bases, with 18 bases left in between. Germline V gene data show CDR1 as SGHAT and CDR2 as FQNNGV.